This TCR beta chain was profiled in a study of cytomegalovirus exposure and HLA in healthy donors. Trimming took 6 bases from V and 4 from J, leaving 18 bases between them. CDR1 and CDR2 (germline): MNHNY, SVGAGI (reference sequence). The CDR3 totals 15 residues. Use of 60 Vbeta and 13 Jbeta primers characterized the PCR. Assay: immunoSEQ multiplex PCR; the TCRdb copy retains only in-frame clones and omits some. Among 90,000 to 130,000 clones listed, more than 65% were seen once. This clone was counted a few times. The sequence came from a woman younger than 45 in good health and CMV-seronegative. Sequenced: PBMCs. This chain uses TRBV6-6 with TRBJ1-1; no firm D call. The CDR3: CASRPRSGPTTEAFF. The DNA for the CDR3 is TGTGCCAGCAGGCCACGGTCAGGCCCCACCACTGAAGCTTTCTTT.